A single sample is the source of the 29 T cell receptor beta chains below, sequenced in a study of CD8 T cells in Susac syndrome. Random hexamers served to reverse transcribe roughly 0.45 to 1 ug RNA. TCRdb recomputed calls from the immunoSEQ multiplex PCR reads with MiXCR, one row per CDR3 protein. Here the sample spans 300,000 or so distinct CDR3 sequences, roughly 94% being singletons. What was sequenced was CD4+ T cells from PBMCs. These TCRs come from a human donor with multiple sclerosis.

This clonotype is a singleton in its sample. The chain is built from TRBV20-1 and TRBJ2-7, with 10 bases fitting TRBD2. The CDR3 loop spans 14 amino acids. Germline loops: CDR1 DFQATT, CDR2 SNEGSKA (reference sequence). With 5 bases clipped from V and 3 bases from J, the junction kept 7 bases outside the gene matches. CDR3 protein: CSAQTSGENYEQYF. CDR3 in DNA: TGCAGTGCTCAAACTAGCGGGGAGAACTACGAGCAGTACTTC.

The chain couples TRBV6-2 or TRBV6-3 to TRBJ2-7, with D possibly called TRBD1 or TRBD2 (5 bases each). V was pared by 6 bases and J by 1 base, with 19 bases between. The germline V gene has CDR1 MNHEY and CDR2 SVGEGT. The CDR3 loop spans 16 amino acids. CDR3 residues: CASSSGAGTGSYEQYF. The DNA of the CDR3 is TGTGCCAGCAGCAGTGGAGCCGGGACGGGTTCCTACGAGCAGTACTTC.

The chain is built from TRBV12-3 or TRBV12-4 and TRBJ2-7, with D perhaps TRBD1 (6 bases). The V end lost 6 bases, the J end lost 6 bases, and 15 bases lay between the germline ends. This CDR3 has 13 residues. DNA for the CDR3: TGTGCCAGCAGCTTCTCGACAGGTACCGAGCAGTACTTC. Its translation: CASSFSTGTEQYF.

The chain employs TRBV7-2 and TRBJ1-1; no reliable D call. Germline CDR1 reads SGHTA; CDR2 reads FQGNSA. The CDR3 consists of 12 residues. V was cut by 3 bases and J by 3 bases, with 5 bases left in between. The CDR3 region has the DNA TGTGCCAGCAGCTTCACATACACTGAAGCTTTCTTT. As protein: CASSFTYTEAFF.

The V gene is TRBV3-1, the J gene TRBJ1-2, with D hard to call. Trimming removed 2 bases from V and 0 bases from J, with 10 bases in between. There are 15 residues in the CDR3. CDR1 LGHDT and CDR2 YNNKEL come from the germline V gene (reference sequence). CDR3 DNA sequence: TGTGCCAGCAGCCAACTACCAGCTACTAACTATGGCTACACCTTC. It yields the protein CASSQLPATNYGYTF.

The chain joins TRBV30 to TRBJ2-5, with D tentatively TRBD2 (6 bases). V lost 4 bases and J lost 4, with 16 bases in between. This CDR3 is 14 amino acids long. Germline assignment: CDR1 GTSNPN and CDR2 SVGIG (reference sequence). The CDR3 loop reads CAWIDAGYRETQYF. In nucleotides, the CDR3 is TGTGCCTGGATAGACGCGGGATACCGAGAGACCCAGTACTTC. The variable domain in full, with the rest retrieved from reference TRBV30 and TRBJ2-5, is SQTIHQWPATLVQPVGSPLSLECTVEGTSNPNLYWYRQAAGRGLQLLFYSVGIGQISSEVPQNLSASRPQDRQFILSSKKLLLSDSGFYLCAWIDAGYRETQYFGPGTRLLVL.

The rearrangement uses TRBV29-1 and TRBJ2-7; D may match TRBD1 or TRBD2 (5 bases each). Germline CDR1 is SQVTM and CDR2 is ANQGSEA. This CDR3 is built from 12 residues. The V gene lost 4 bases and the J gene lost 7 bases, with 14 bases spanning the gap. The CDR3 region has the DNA TGCAGCGTTGGGCCCGGGACGGGGGAGCAGTACTTC. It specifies CSVGPGTGEQYF.

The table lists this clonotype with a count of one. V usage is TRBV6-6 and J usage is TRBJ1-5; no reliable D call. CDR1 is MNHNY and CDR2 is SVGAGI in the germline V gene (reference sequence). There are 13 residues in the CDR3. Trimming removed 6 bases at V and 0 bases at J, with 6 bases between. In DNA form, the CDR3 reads TGTGCCAGCAGCCATGGTAGCAATCAGCCCCAGCATTTT. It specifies CASSHGSNQPQHF.

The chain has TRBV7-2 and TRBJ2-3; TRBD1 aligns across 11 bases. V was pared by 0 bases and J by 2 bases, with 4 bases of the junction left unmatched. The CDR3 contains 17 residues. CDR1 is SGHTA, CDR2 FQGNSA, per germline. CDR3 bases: TGTGCCAGCAGCTTAGCCGGGACAGGGGGGGTCACAGATACGCAGTATTTT. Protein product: CASSLAGTGGVTDTQYF.

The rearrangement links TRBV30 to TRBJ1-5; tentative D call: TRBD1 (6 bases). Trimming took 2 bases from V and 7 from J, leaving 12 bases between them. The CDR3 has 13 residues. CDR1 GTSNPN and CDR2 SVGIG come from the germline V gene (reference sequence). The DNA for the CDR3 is TGTGCCTGGAGTATGAAGGGGGACCAGCCCCAGCATTTT. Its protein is CAWSMKGDQPQHF.

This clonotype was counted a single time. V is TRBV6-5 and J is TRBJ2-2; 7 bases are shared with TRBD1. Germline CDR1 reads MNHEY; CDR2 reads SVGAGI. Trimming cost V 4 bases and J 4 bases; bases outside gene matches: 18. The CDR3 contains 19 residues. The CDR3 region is CASSSWTSQGIGGTGELFF. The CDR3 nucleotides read TGTGCCAGCAGTTCCTGGACCTCACAGGGGATTGGGGGCACCGGGGAGCTGTTTTTT.

The CDR3, as DNA: TGTGCCAGCAGCCCCCTAGCGGGCACAGATACGCAGTATTTT. It translates to CASSPLAGTDTQYF. The chain has TRBV7-8 and TRBJ2-3; 7 bases match TRBD2. Looked up from germline, CDR1 is SGHVS and CDR2 is FQNEAQ. V was pared by 5 bases and J by 1 base, with 3 bases of the junction left unmatched. The CDR3 has 14 amino acids.

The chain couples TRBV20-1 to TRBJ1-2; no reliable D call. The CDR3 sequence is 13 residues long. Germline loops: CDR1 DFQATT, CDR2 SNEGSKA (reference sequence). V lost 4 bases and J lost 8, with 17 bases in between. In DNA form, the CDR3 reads TGCAGTGCTACCGAGGGATCCCGGTGGGGCTACACCTTC. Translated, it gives CSATEGSRWGYTF.

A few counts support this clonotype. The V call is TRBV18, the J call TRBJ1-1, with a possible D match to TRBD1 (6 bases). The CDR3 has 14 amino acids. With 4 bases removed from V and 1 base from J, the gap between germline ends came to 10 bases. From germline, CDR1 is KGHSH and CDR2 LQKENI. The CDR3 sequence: CASSQGGENTEAFF. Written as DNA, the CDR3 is TGTGCCAGCTCACAGGGGGGGGAGAACACTGAAGCTTTCTTT.

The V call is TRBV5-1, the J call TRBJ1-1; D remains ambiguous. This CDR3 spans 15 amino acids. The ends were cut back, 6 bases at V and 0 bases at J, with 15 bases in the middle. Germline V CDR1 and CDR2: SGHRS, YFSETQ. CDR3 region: CASTTGAVMNTEAFF. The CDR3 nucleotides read TGCGCCAGCACCACGGGAGCCGTCATGAACACTGAAGCTTTCTTT.

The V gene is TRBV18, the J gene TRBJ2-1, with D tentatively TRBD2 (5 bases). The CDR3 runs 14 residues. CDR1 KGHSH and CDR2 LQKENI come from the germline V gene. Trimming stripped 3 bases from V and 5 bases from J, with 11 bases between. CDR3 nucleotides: TGTGCCAGCTCACCGGGAGCCGGGGACAATGAGCAGTTCTTC. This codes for CASSPGAGDNEQFF.

The CDR3 nucleotides read TGTGCCAGCTCACCCTTTCCGGGCTCGGACAACTATGGCTACACCTTC. Residues: CASSPFPGSDNYGYTF. The V call is TRBV18, the J call TRBJ1-2; D is uncertain. The V gene's germline CDR1 is KGHSH and CDR2 LQKENI. V was pared by 3 bases and J by 2 bases, with 16 bases between. The CDR3 totals 16 residues.

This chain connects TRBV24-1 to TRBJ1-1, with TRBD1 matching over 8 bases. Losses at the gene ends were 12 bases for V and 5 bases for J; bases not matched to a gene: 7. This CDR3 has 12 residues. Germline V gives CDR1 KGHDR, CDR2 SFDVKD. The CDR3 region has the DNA TGTGCCGTCGGACAGGGACAGACTGAAGCTTTCTTT. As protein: CAVGQGQTEAFF.

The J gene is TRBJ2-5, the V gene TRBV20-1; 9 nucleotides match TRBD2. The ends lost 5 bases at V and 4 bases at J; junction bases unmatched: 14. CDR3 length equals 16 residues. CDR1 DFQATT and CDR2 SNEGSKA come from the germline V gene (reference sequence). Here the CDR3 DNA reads TGCAGTGCTCCCCCCGGGGGGCGGGGGGGGATAGAGACCCAGTACTTC. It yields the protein CSAPPGGRGGIETQYF.

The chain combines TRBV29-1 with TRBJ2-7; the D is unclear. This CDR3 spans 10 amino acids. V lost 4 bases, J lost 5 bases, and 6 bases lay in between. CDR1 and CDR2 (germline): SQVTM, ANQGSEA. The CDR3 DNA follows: TGCAGCGTTGGTGTCAACGAGCAGTACTTC. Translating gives CSVGVNEQYF.

The CDR3 reads CASSFDQNSYEQYF. CDR3 coding DNA: TGCGCCAGCAGCTTTGACCAGAACTCCTACGAGCAGTACTTC. The chain recombines TRBV5-1 with TRBJ2-7; the D is unclear. V lost 2 bases, J lost 0 bases, and 9 bases lay in between. The germline V gene encodes CDR1 SGHRS and CDR2 YFSETQ. This CDR3 has 14 residues.

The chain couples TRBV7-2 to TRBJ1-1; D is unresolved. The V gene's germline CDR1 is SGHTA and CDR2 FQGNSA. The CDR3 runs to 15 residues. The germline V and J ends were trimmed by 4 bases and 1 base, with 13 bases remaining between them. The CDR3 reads CASSSSRGRNTEAFF. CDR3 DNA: TGTGCCAGCAGCTCCTCGCGTGGGAGGAACACTGAAGCTTTCTTT.

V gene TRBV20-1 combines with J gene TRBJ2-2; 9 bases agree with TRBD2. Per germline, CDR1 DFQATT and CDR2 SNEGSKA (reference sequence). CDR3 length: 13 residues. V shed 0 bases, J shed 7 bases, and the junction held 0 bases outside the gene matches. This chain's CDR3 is CSARERGGGELFF. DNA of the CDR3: TGCAGTGCTAGAGAGCGGGGGGGCGGGGAGCTGTTTTTT.

The CDR3 bases are TGTGCCAGCAACCGGGACGGCTTCTCTGGAAACACCATATATTTT. Translated, it gives CASNRDGFSGNTIYF. This chain joins TRBV11-2 and TRBJ1-3, with a possible D match to TRBD1 (5 bases). V lost 7 bases, J lost 0 bases, and 13 bases lay in between. This CDR3 is built from 15 residues. Germline CDR1 reads SGHAT; CDR2 reads FQNNGV.

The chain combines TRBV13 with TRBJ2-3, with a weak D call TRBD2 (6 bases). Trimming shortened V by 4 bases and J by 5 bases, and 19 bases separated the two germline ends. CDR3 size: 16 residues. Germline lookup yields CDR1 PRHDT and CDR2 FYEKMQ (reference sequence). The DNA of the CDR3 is TGTGCCAGCAGCTCGAAGACTAGTCGGGCCCTAGATACGCAGTATTTT. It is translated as CASSSKTSRALDTQYF.

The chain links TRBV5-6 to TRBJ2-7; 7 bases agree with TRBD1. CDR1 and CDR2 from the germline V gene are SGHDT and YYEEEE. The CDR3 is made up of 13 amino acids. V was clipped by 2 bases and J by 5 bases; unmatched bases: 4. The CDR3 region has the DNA TGTGCCAGCAGCTTTAACAGGGGCGACGAGCAGTACTTC. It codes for CASSFNRGDEQYF.

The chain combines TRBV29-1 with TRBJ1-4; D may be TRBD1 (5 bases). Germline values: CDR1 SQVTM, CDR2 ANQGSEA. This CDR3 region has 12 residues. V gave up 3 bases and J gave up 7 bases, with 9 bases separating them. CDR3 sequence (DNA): TGCAGCGTTGAGGGGGGAGGTGAAAAACTGTTTTTT. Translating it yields CSVEGGGEKLFF.

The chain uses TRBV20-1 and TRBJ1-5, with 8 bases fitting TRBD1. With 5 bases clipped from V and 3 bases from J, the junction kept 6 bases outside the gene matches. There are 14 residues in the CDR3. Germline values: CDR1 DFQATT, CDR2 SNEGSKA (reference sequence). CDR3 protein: CSAHAGGNNQPQHF. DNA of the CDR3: TGCAGTGCTCATGCAGGGGGCAACAATCAGCCCCAGCATTTT.

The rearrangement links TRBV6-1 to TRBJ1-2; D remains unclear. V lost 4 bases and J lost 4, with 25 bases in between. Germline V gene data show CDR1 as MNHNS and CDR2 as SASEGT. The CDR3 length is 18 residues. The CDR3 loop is CASSGSPRARRLGYGYTF. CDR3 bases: TGTGCCAGCAGTGGATCCCCCCGGGCAAGACGGTTGGGCTATGGCTACACCTTC.